This TCR beta chain was captured in a study of blood T cell repertoires in COVID-19 (dated by TCRdb to about 2020). In terms of the full investigation: Samples covering the acute and convalescent phases of COVID-19 were provided by collaborators in the United States, Italy and Spain. Where HLA class I and class II types were available, the types were taken from metadata supplied by the sample provider, not from assay-based typing. Samples came from the ongoing ImmuneRACE study (first 160 participants) plus 1,254 subjects from 6 global collaborators. Deeply sampled blood TCRbeta repertoires from subjects exposed to, actively infected with, or recovered from COVID-19 were included in the dataset. A freely available public database, intended as a resource for researchers studying the immune response to SARS-CoV-2, is where the repertoires were released. Nearly every sample came with metadata listing a de-identified subject ID, COVID-19 status, age in years and sex. The prospective study material was composed of cDNA or gDNA derived from T cells, B-cell-depleted T cells, or PBMCs. The paper as a whole reports these results and caveats: The quantity of clinical and demographic metadata differed by source and by participant and was supplied without curation.

TCRbeta CDR3 regions were amplified from genomic DNA by means of the immunoSEQ Assay, a bias-controlled multiplex PCR. For the original study's pipeline: Within the assay, amplification of reference gene primers was used to estimate how many nucleated cells each sample contained. Sequence reads were collapsed and filtered to measure the absolute abundance of every unique TCRbeta CDR3 rearrangement. For each sample, productive Simpson clonality was calculated by taking the square root of Simpson's diversity index across productive rearrangements. Held by TCRdb, this immuneACCESS table contains in-frame sequences only and omits some clones. Under half of the omission traces to an unresolved V gene where checked; the cause of the rest is unknown. The DNA gave D and trimming, while V, J and clone size come from that table. This sample is represented by 350,000 or so clones; 90% of them were singletons. Of the sample, about 7% falls within the top ten clones.

Concerning this clone: Which antigen it targets is not known. No much larger clone is present one base from it, and per-base qualities are unavailable. At the DNA level, this CDR3 is encoded by other sequences in the same sample as well.

The CDR3, from cysteine to phenylalanine, totals 15 residues. Of all the DNA, just the CDR3 is kept, 45 bases in frame from base 1. The V end gives up 0 bases and the J end 3 bases, leaving 4 bases in the junction not matched to a gene. Taken from the germline V gene, the CDR1 and CDR2 loops are MNHEY and SVGAGI. Each collaborating institution followed its own protocols to collect whole blood in K2EDTA tubes. Collaborator samples were shipped for TCRbeta analysis as frozen whole blood, isolated PBMCs, or DNA extracted from either sample type. The rearranged segments are TRBV6-5 and TRBJ1-1; TRBD1 lines up with 7 middle nucleotides. Sample: peripheral blood. The source of this sequence is a man aged 18 to 30 with active or convalescent COVID-19. The nucleotide sequence reads TGTGCCAGCAGTTACTCGAGACAGGGCGACACTGAAGCTTTCTTT. This is translated as CASSYSRQGDTEAFF.